The present T cell receptor (beta chain) was sequenced within a study of blood T cell repertoires in COVID-19. The wider study: Whether acute or convalescent, the COVID-19 samples came from the United States, Italy and Spain. The analysed material was cDNA or gDNA that came from T cells, B-cell-depleted T cells, or PBMCs.

V lost 5 bases to trimming and J lost 5 bases; unmatched junction nucleotides: 5. This CDR3 contains 14 residues. From germline, CDR1 is SGHAT and CDR2 FQNNGV. Study processing details: Nucleated cell number was recorded as an estimate derived from reference gene primer amplification. Profiled with immunoSEQ multiplex PCR; TCRdb holds only in-frame clones, not every one. V and J calls and clone size come straight from that table; D and trimming were deduced from the DNA. The sample has some 13,000 clones, over 70% seen once; the top ten hold 25% to 30%. This receptor was identified in a human donor in a cohort sampled during active COVID-19. The chain recombines TRBV11-2 with TRBJ2-5, with TRBD1 identical over 10 bases. Sequencing was carried out using peripheral blood. The CDR3 region is CASSPGQGFETQYF. The CDR3 DNA reads as TGTGCCAGCAGCCCGGGACAGGGGTTTGAGACCCAGTACTTC.